This entry features one T cell receptor beta chain sequence. Its antigen remains unidentified. The naive CD8 population came from CD45RO-negative cells selected for CCR7, without terminally differentiated effector memory CD45RA+ cells. The record originates from a study of shared clonotypes between healthy human individuals. Sorted-subset replicate PCRs used around 0.2 ug DNA, approximately 33,000 T cell genomes. TCRdb's table, derived via immunoSEQ multiplex PCR, lists solely in-frame clones and lacks some. The repertoire includes roughly 1,800,000 clones, around 96% of them detected once, and under 1.5% sits in the top ten. CDR3 size: 14 residues. From germline, CDR1 is MNHNS and CDR2 SASEGT. Unmatched junction bases numbered 7, after V lost 6 bases and J lost 6 bases. Study-level findings and limits: Sharing across four donors was highest in naive CD4 (around 5%) and lowest in memory CD8 (about 0.4%). Deeper or shallower sequencing was expected to change how clonotypes are shared among donors.

The sequence came from a man aged 18 to 29 in good health. The sequenced sample consisted of naive CD8+ T cells sorted from blood. The chain couples TRBV6-1 to TRBJ1-4; 7 bases map to TRBD1. For the CDR3, the DNA is TGTGCCAGCAGGGTATCAGGGGGGGATGAAAAACTGTTTTTT. Its translation is CASRVSGGDEKLFF.